The 21 T cell receptor beta chains below all came from one sample that was sequenced in a study of memory CD4+ T cells and cytomegalovirus serostatus. The sort gate was single viable CD3+CD4+CD8-CD45RO+ cells for memory CD4+ T cells. Method: immunoSEQ multiplex PCR; TCRdb's copy keeps in-frame clones and lacks some. Among just under 65,000 clones listed, over 60% were seen once. The sample comprised memory CD4+ T cells from blood. All receptors derive from an adult in good health and CMV-seronegative.

Remarks on this clone: The junction differs from germline at one of its ends, possibly a read error. The chain recombines TRBV5-1 with TRBJ2-5, with TRBD2 identical over 10 bases. Germline-derived CDR1 and CDR2 are SGHRS and YFSETQ. CDR3 length equals 13 residues. The CDR3 bases are TGCGCCAGCAGCTTGGGGTCACCGGGACTAGCGAACTTC. It yields the protein CASSLGSPGLANF.

The chain combines TRBV18 with TRBJ2-3; maybe TRBD1 (6 bases). Germline loops: CDR1 KGHSH, CDR2 LQKENI. The V end lost 6 bases, the J end lost 2 bases, and 33 bases lay between the germline ends. This CDR3 has 21 amino acids. CDR3 nucleotide sequence: TGTGCCAGCTCGCCAACCACCTCCGGATACAGGGAGATGGGGTCCACAGATACGCAGTATTTT. Protein sequence: CASSPTTSGYREMGSTDTQYF.

The J gene is TRBJ1-5, the V gene TRBV27; D is uncertain. Germline CDR1 is MNHEY and CDR2 is SMNVEV (reference sequence). The CDR3 consists of 13 residues. V dropped 5 bases and J dropped 3 bases, with 8 bases sitting between them. CDR3 nucleotide sequence: TGTGCCAGCAGTCCCCTCTTCAATCAGCCCCAGCATTTT. Protein: CASSPLFNQPQHF.

This rearrangement joins TRBV2 to TRBJ2-3, with 13 bases aligning to TRBD2. Trimming took 6 bases from V and 6 from J; bases not matched to a gene: 6. Germline CDR1 is SNHLY and CDR2 is FYNNEI. This CDR3 spans 15 amino acids. This chain's CDR3 is CASSPTSGGADTQYF. The CDR3 DNA follows: TGTGCCAGCAGCCCTACTAGCGGGGGGGCCGATACGCAGTATTTT.

This CDR3 reads CASSPTTLAGGHSTDTQYF. The CDR3 nucleotides read TGTGCCAGCAGCCCGACCACGCTAGCGGGGGGGCATAGCACAGATACGCAGTATTTT. The gene calls are TRBV7-6 and TRBJ2-3, with TRBD2 identical over 12 bases. This CDR3 spans 19 amino acids. Per germline, CDR1 SGHVS and CDR2 FNYEAQ. V shed 5 bases, J shed 0 bases, and the junction held 12 bases outside the gene matches. Full variable domain (outside the CDR3, taken from reference TRBV7-6 and TRBJ2-3): GAGVSQSPRYKVTKRGQDVALRCDPISGHVSLYWYRQALGQGPEFLTYFNYEAQQDKSGLPNDRFSAERPEGSISTLTIQRTEQRDSAMYRCASSPTTLAGGHSTDTQYFGPGTRLTVL.

The genes are TRBV6-6 and TRBJ2-2; D unresolved. Trimming pared 3 bases from V and 0 bases from J, leaving 11 bases between. CDR1 MNHNY and CDR2 SVGAGI come from the germline V gene (reference sequence). CDR3 length: 16 amino acids. The chain's CDR3 is CASSYSQFPNTGELFF. The CDR3 DNA reads TGTGCCAGCAGTTATTCGCAATTCCCGAACACCGGGGAGCTGTTTTTT.

The chain recombines TRBV27 with TRBJ2-7, with unresolved D. This CDR3 is built from 13 residues. Germline lookup yields CDR1 MNHEY and CDR2 SMNVEV (reference sequence). Between the trimmed V and J ends, which lost 4 bases and 1 base, there was a span of 8 bases. The CDR3 sequence is CASSSHTSYEQYF. Written as DNA, the CDR3 is TGTGCCAGCAGTTCACACACTTCCTACGAGCAGTACTTC.

Here the CDR3 DNA reads TGTGCCAGTAGTATCCAAAGGACAGGGGCAGATACGCAGTATTTT. Its protein is CASSIQRTGADTQYF. V gene TRBV19 combines with J gene TRBJ2-3; 9 bases are shared with TRBD1. This CDR3 has 15 residues. V gave up 3 bases and J gave up 4 bases; unmatched junction bases: 5. CDR1 LNHDA and CDR2 SQIVND come from the germline V gene (reference sequence).

This chain connects TRBV7-8 to TRBJ1-1; D gene uncertain. This CDR3 region has 14 residues. Per the germline V gene, CDR1 is SGHVS and CDR2 is FQNEAQ. Trimming took off 2 bases at V and 1 base at J, with 8 bases between the two ends. CDR3 bases: TGTGCCAGCAGCTTATCTGAGGGGAACACTGAAGCTTTCTTT. Its translation: CASSLSEGNTEAFF.

The chain links TRBV5-1 to TRBJ1-5; 7 positions match TRBD1. Germline CDR1 SGHRS, CDR2 YFSETQ. CDR3 length: 15 amino acids. V shed 0 bases and J 7 bases; nucleotides not matched to a gene: 7. CDR3 region: CASSLDTSGGQPQHF. CDR3 nucleotide sequence: TGCGCCAGCAGCTTGGATACGTCAGGGGGGCAGCCCCAGCATTTT.

This clone was recorded a few times. The rearrangement links TRBV4-1 to TRBJ2-3, with a possible D match to TRBD2 (6 bases). The CDR3 is 13 residues long. The ends were cut back, 8 bases at V and 2 bases at J, with 11 bases in the middle. The germline V gene has CDR1 MGHRA and CDR2 YSYEKL. The CDR3 bases are TGCGCCAGCGAGGGAGGACTCACAGATACGCAGTATTTT. Translating gives CASEGGLTDTQYF.

J is TRBJ2-7 and V is TRBV2; D unclear. The V gene lost 7 bases and the J gene lost 2 bases, with 6 bases spanning the gap. Germline values: CDR1 SNHLY, CDR2 FYNNEI. This CDR3 is 11 amino acids long. The DNA for the CDR3 is TGTGCCAGCATTGGCGCCTACGAGCAGTACTTC. Its protein is CASIGAYEQYF.

This chain uses TRBV5-1 with TRBJ1-4, with D possibly matching TRBD1 (5 bases). Trimming left V 0 bases short and J 3 bases short, with 9 bases between. The germline CDR1 and CDR2 sequences are SGHRS and YFSETQ. This CDR3 is built from 15 residues. CDR3 bases: TGCGCCAGCAGCTTGGAGGGACGGCCTAATGAAAAACTGTTTTTT. This codes for CASSLEGRPNEKLFF.

The V gene is TRBV19, the J gene TRBJ1-5; 7 nucleotides align to TRBD1. The V gene end was trimmed by 6 bases and the J gene end by 2 bases; junction bases not matched to a gene: 7. Germline CDR1 and CDR2: LNHDA and SQIVND (reference sequence). The CDR3 has 15 amino acids. As DNA, the CDR3 is TGTGCCAGTAGCGGACAGGCTTGGGGCAATCAGCCCCAGCATTTT. Its translation is CASSGQAWGNQPQHF.

The rearrangement links TRBV18 to TRBJ1-5, with a tentative D call TRBD1 (5 bases). Germline CDR1 KGHSH, CDR2 LQKENI. V dropped 1 base and J dropped 6 bases, with 13 bases sitting between them. This CDR3 is built from 15 residues. The CDR3 DNA is TGTGCCAGCTCACCACTTGGGGGTTTGAGTCAGCCCCAGCATTTT. This codes for CASSPLGGLSQPQHF.

V usage is TRBV4-1 and J usage is TRBJ1-3; maybe TRBD1 (5 bases). CDR1 and CDR2 (germline): MGHRA, YSYEKL. V was clipped by 1 base and J by 4 bases, with 11 bases between them. The CDR3 has 15 residues. The CDR3 sequence is CASSQVPGQGNTIYF. The CDR3 region has the DNA TGCGCCAGCAGCCAAGTTCCAGGACAAGGAAACACCATATATTTT.

The chain links TRBV7-2 to TRBJ2-1; 7 nucleotides match TRBD1. Looked up from germline, CDR1 is SGHTA and CDR2 is FQGNSA. The J segment lost 2 bases and the V segment lost 5 bases, leaving 6 bases of the junction unmatched. The length of the CDR3 is 15 residues. The CDR3 coding sequence is TGTGCCAGCAGCCTACAGGGGATCACCTACAATGAGCAGTTCTTC. It yields the protein CASSLQGITYNEQFF. Full variable domain (rest looked up from reference TRBV7-2 and TRBJ2-1): GAGVSQSPSNKVTEKGKDVELRCDPISGHTALYWYRQSLGQGLEFLIYFQGNSAPDKSGLPSDRFSAERTGGSVSTLTIQRTQQEDSAVYLCASSLQGITYNEQFFGPGTRLTVL.

This clone was counted once. V and J are TRBV7-2 and TRBJ1-2; possible D gene TRBD1, 5 bases. Trimming took off 5 bases at V and 6 bases at J, with 13 bases between the two ends. Looked up from germline, CDR1 is SGHTA and CDR2 is FQGNSA. This CDR3 has 13 amino acids. The CDR3 DNA sequence: TGTGCCAGCAGCCTAAGACAGATACATGGCTACACCTTC. It encodes CASSLRQIHGYTF.

This clone has just one count. For the CDR3, the DNA is TGCGCCAGCAGCCCCTTGGCGGGGGGTGACAATGAGCAGTTCTTC. It yields the protein CASSPLAGGDNEQFF. The chain links TRBV5-1 to TRBJ2-1; 8 bases are shared with TRBD2. The CDR3 length is 15 residues. J was trimmed by 5 bases and V by 4 bases; bases with no gene match: 8. Germline CDR1 SGHRS, CDR2 YFSETQ.

V and J are TRBV5-1 and TRBJ2-1, with a possible D match to TRBD2 (6 bases). The CDR3 loop spans 14 amino acids. CDR1 SGHRS and CDR2 YFSETQ come from the germline V gene. V shed 4 bases and J shed 7 bases, with 15 bases lying between them. The CDR3 coding sequence is TGCGCCAGCAGCAGGGGACTCGAAGGGAATGAGCAGTTCTTC. Translated: CASSRGLEGNEQFF. Variable domain in full (rest from reference TRBV5-1 and TRBJ2-1): KAGVTQTPRYLIKTRGQQVTLSCSPISGHRSVSWYQQTPGQGLQFLFEYFSETQRNKGNFPGRFSGRQFSNSRSEMNVSTLELGDSALYLCASSRGLEGNEQFFGPGTRLTVL.

The chain joins TRBV27 to TRBJ1-4; 11 nucleotides match TRBD1. Looked up from germline, CDR1 is MNHEY and CDR2 is SMNVEV (reference sequence). CDR3 size: 15 residues. After removal of 2 bases from V and 8 bases from J, the junction contained 4 bases not matched to a gene. The CDR3 coding sequence is TGTGCCAGCAGTTTAACGGGACAGGGGGAAGAAAAACTGTTTTTT. Protein sequence: CASSLTGQGEEKLFF.